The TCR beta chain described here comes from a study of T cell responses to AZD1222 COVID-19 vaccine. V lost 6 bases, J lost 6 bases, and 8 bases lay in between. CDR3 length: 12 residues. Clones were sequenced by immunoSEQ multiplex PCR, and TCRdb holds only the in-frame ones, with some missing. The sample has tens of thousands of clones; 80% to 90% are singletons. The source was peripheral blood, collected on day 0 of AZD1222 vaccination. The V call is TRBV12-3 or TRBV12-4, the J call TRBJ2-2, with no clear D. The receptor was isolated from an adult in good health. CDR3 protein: CASSISAGELFF. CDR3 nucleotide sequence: TGTGCCAGCAGCATATCCGCCGGGGAGCTGTTTTTT.